This T cell receptor (beta chain) derives from a study of PD-1 blockade in classical Hodgkin lymphoma. Notes on the study in general: Lower baseline TCR diversity marked trial partial responders and progressors. Significantly greater TCR diversity emerged by C4D1 in CD4+ cells but not CD8+ cells.

V was trimmed by 4 bases and J by 2 bases, leaving 15 bases between them. CDR3 length equals 15 residues. The germline V gene encodes CDR1 SGHAT and CDR2 FQDESV (reference sequence). Concerning this clone itself: Its matching antigen is unknown.

All trial patients relapsed after autologous stem cell transplantation. Here immunoSEQ multiplex PCR was the method, and the copy in TCRdb shows in-frame clones only, minus some. The table shows about 27,000 clones, with just under 80% occurring only once. The sequence was obtained from a human donor with classical Hodgkin lymphoma. The chain is built from TRBV11-1 and TRBJ2-7; tentative D call: TRBD1 (5 bases). This specimen was peripheral blood mononuclear cells (PBMCs), taken before the second cycle of nivolumab. CDR3: CASSSDTKHPYEQYF. CDR3 sequence (DNA): TGTGCCAGCAGCTCGGACACAAAACACCCCTACGAGCAGTACTTC.